The 3 T cell receptor beta chains presented below share a single source sample, sequenced in a study of cytomegalovirus exposure and HLA in healthy donors (dated by TCRdb to the late 2010s). To prepare the library, the immunoSEQ multiplex PCR assay was applied. For the multiplex PCR, a mixture combining 60 forward primers for TCR Vbeta segments and 13 reverse primers for TCR Jbeta segments was used. In TCRdb, the immuneACCESS table is reduced to in-frame sequences with V and J assigned. These tables do not hold every clone; where another copy was compared, an unresolved V gene accounts for under half, and the others remain unexplained. This sample lists about 190,000 clones; 84% were detected once. About 0.25% of the sample is in the top ten clones. The sequenced material came from PBMCs. These receptor sequences come from a boy aged 10-17 years in good health and CMV-seronegative.

Note on this clone: At one boundary the junction diverges from the germline segment, which might be a read error. The rearrangement uses TRBV7-9 and TRBJ1-5; a weak D match, TRBD1 (6 bases). There are 17 residues in the CDR3. Germline CDR1 reads SEHNR; CDR2 reads FQNEAQ (reference sequence). The CDR3 sequence: CSSSLAASGVGNQPQHF. CDR3 DNA: TGTTCCAGCAGCTTAGCGGCTTCAGGGGTCGGCAATCAGCCCCAGCATTTT.

V gene TRBV5-1 combines with J gene TRBJ2-5; D might be TRBD2 (6 bases). There are 17 residues in the CDR3. CDR1 and CDR2 from the germline V gene are SGHRS and YFSETQ. Between the trimmed V and J ends, which lost 3 bases and 2 bases, there was a span of 20 bases. CDR3 nucleotide sequence: TGCGCCAGCAGCTGGAGGGGAGGAAGGGTTCAACAAGAGACCCAGTACTTC. Its protein product is CASSWRGGRVQQETQYF. The whole variable domain, filled in from reference TRBV5-1 and TRBJ2-5, reads KAGVTQTPRYLIKTRGQQVTLSCSPISGHRSVSWYQQTPGQGLQFLFEYFSETQRNKGNFPGRFSGRQFSNSRSEMNVSTLELGDSALYLCASSWRGGRVQQETQYFGPGTRLLVL.

This clone was observed once. This chain connects TRBV9 to TRBJ2-5, with TRBD1 matching over 7 bases. The ends lost 1 base at V and 5 bases at J; junction bases unmatched: 11. This CDR3 has 16 amino acids. Germline CDR1 reads SGDLS; CDR2 reads YYNGEE. In DNA, the CDR3 is TGTGCCAGCAGCGTATTGGGACAGACCACGTGGGAGACCCAGTACTTC. Its protein product is CASSVLGQTTWETQYF.